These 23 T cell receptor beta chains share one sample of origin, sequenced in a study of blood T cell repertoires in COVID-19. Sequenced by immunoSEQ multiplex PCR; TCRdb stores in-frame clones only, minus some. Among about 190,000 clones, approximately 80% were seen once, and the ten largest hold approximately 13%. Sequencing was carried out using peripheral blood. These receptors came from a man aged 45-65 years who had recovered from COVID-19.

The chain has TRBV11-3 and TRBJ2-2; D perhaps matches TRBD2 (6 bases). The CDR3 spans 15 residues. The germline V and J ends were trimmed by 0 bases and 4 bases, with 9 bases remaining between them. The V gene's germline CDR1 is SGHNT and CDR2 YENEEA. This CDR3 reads CASSLDGRITGELFF. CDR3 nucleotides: TGTGCCAGCAGCTTAGATGGGAGGATCACCGGGGAGCTGTTTTTT.

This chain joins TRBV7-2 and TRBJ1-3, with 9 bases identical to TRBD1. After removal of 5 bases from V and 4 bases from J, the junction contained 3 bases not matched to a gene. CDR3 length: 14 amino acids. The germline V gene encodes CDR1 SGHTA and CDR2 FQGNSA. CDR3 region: CASSPTGGGNTIYF. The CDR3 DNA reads TGTGCCAGCAGCCCGACAGGGGGAGGAAACACCATATATTTT.

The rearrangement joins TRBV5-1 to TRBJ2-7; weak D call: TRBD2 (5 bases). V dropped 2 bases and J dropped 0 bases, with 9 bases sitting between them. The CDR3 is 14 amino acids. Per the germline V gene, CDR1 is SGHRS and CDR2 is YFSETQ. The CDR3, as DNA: TGCGCCAGCAGCTTTACGAGGGACTCCTACGAGCAGTACTTC. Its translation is CASSFTRDSYEQYF.

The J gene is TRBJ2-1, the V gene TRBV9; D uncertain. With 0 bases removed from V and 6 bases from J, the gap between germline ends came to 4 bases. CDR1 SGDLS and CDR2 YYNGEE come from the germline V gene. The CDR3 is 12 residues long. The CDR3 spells CASSVVSNEQFF. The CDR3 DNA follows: TGTGCCAGCAGCGTAGTCTCCAATGAGCAGTTCTTC.

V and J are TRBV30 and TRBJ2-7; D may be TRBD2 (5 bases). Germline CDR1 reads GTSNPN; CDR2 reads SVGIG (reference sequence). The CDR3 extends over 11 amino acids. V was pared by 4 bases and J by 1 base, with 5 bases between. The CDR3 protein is CAWTGSYEQYF. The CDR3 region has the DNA TGTGCCTGGACGGGATCCTACGAGCAGTACTTC.

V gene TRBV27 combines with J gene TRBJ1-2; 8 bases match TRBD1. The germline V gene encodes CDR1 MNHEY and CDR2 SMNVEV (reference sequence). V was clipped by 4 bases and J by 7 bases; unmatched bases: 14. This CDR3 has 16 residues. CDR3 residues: CASSSLGGQALSGYTF. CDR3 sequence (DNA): TGTGCCAGCAGTTCTCTGGGGGGACAGGCCCTCTCTGGCTACACCTTC.

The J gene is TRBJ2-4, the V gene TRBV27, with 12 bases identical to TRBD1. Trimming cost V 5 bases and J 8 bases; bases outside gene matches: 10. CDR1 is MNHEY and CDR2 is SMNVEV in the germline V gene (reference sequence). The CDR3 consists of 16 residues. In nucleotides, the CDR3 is TGTGCCAGCAGTCGGGACAGGGGGCGCGGGTCGGACATTCAGTACTTC. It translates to CASSRDRGRGSDIQYF.

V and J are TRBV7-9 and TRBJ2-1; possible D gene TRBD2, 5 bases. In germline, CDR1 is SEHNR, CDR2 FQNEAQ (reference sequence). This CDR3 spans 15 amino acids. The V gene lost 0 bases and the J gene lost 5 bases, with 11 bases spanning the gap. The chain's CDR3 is CASSLAAGPNNEQFF. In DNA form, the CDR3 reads TGTGCCAGCAGCTTAGCTGCGGGTCCAAACAATGAGCAGTTCTTC.

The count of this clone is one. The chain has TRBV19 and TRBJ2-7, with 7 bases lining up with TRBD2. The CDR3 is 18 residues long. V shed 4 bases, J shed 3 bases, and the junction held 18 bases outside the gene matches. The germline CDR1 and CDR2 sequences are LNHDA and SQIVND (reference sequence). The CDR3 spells CASSTYTTGAGVYYEQYF. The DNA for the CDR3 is TGTGCCAGTAGTACTTATACTACCGGGGCGGGAGTTTACTACGAGCAGTACTTC.

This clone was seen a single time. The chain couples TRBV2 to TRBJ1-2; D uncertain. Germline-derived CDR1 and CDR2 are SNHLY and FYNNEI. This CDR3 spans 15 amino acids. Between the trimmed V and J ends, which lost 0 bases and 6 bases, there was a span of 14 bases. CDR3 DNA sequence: TGTGCCAGCAGTGAAGCGCGGGTGGGAGAGAATGGCTACACCTTC. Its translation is CASSEARVGENGYTF.

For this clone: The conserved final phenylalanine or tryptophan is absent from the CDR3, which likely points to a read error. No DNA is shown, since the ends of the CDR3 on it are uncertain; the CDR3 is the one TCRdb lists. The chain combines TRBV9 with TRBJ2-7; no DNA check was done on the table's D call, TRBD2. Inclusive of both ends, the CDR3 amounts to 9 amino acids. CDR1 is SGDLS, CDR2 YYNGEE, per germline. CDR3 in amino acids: CASSVQRGI.

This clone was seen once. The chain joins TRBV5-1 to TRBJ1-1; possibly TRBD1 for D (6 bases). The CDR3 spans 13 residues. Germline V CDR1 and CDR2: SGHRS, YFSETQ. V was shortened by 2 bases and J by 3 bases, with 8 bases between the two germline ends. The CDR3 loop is CASSLQGYTEAFF. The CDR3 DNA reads TGCGCCAGCAGCTTACAGGGTTACACTGAAGCTTTCTTT.

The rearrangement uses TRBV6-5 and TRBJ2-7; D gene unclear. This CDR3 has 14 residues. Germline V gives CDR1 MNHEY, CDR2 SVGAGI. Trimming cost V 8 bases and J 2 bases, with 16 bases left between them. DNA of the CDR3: TGTGCCAGCCTGTACCTTGGCTCCACCTACGAGCAGTACTTC. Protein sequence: CASLYLGSTYEQYF.

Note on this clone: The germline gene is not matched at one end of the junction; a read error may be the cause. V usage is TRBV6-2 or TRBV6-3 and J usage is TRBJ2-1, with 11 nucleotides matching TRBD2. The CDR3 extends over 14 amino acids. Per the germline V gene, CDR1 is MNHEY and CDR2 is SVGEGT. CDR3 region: CASSSEPGLADPVF. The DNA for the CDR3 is TGTGCCAGCAGTTCAGAGCCGGGACTAGCGGATCCAGTCTTC.

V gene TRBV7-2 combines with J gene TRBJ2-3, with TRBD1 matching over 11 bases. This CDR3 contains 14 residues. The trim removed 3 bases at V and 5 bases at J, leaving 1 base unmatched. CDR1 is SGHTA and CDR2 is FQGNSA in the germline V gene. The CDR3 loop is CASSFGTGGDTQYF. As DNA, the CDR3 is TGTGCCAGCAGCTTTGGGACAGGGGGAGATACGCAGTATTTT.

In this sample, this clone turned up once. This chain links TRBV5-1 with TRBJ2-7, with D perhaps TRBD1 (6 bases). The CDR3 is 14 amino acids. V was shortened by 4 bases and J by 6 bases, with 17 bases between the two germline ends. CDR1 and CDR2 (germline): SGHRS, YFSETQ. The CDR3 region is CASSTGGQRGEQYF. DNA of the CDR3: TGCGCCAGCAGCACAGGAGGACAGAGGGGCGAGCAGTACTTC.

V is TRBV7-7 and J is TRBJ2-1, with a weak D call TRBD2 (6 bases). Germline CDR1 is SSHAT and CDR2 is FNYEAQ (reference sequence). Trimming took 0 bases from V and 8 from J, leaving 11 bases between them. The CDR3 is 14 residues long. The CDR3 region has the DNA TGTGCCAGCAGCTTAGCGACTAGTATCGATGAGCAGTTCTTC. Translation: CASSLATSIDEQFF.

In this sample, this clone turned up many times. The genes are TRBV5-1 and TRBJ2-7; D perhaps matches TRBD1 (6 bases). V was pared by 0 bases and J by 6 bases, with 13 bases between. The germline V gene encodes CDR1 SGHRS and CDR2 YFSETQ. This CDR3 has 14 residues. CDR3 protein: CASSLEGRGSEQYF. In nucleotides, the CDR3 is TGCGCCAGCAGCTTGGAGGGCAGGGGTTCCGAGCAGTACTTC.

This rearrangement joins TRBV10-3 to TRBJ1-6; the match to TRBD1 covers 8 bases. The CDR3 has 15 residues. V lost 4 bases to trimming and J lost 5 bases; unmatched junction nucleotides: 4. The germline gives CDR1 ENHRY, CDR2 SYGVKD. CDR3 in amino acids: CAISVLGQDNSPLHF. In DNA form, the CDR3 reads TGTGCCATCAGTGTGCTGGGACAGGATAATTCACCCCTCCACTTT.

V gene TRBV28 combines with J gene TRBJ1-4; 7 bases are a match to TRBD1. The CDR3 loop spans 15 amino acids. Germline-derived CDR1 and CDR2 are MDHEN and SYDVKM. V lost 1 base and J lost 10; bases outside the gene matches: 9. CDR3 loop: CASSLSGGIQGKLFF. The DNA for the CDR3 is TGTGCCAGCAGTTTATCAGGGGGGATTCAGGGAAAACTGTTTTTT.

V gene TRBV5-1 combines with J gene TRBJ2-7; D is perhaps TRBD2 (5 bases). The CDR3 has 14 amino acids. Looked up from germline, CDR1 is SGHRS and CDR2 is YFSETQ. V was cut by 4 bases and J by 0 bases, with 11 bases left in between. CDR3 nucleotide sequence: TGCGCCAGCAGCACGAGCGGCAGCTCCTACGAGCAGTACTTC. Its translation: CASSTSGSSYEQYF.

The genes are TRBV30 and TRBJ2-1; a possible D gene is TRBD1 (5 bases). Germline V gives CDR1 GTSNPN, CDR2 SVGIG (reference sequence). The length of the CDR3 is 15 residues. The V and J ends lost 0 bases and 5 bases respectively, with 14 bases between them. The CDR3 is CAWSVLIGVDNEQFF. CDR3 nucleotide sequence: TGTGCCTGGAGTGTACTGATAGGGGTAGACAATGAGCAGTTCTTC. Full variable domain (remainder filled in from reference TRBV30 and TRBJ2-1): SQTIHQWPATLVQPVGSPLSLECTVEGTSNPNLYWYRQAAGRGLQLLFYSVGIGQISSEVPQNLSASRPQDRQFILSSKKLLLSDSGFYLCAWSVLIGVDNEQFFGPGTRLTVL.

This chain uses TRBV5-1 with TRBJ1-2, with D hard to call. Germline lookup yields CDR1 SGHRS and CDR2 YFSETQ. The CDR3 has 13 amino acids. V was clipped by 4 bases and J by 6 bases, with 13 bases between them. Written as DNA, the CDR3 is TGCGCCAGCAGCCAACAGACCCGTGATGGCTACACCTTC. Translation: CASSQQTRDGYTF.